This T cell receptor (beta chain) was recorded in a study of radiotherapy plus CTLA-4 blockade in lung cancer. Clones were sequenced by immunoSEQ multiplex PCR, and TCRdb holds only the in-frame ones, with some missing. This table has about 40,000 clones, 70% to 90% appearing once. Notes on the study in general: Once radiotherapy plus ipilimumab had been given, TCR clones derived from tumor expanded in blood.

With ipilimumab providing CTLA-4 blockade, focal radiation was administered to patients who had chemo-refractory metastatic non-small-cell lung cancer. The V gene's germline CDR1 is ENHRY and CDR2 SYGVKD. This CDR3 region has 14 residues. V was shortened by 6 bases and J by 0 bases, with 11 bases between the two germline ends. Note on this clone: What it recognizes is unknown.

The chain joins TRBV10-3 to TRBJ1-1; D not resolved. The specimen was peripheral blood, collected from a patient treated with radiotherapy plus ipilimumab. The sequence derives from a human donor with non-small cell lung cancer whose response to radiotherapy plus ipilimumab could not be evaluated. As DNA, the CDR3 is TGTGCCATCAGGGCGCCGGGAATGAACACTGAAGCTTTCTTT. Its protein is CAIRAPGMNTEAFF.